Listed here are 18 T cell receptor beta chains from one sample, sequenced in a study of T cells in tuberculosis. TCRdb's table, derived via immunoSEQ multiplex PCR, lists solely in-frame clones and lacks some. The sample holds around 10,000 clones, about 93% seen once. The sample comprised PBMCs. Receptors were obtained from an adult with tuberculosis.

CDR3 sequence reads: CASSLDRTGGITEAFF. The CDR3 nucleotides read TGTGCCAGCAGCTTAGACCGGACAGGGGGCATCACTGAAGCTTTCTTT. The chain uses TRBV7-6 and TRBJ1-1; 11 bases align to TRBD1. Germline V lookup: CDR1 SGHVS, CDR2 FNYEAQ. The J segment lost 4 bases and the V segment lost 1 base, leaving 5 bases of the junction unmatched. CDR3 length: 16 residues.

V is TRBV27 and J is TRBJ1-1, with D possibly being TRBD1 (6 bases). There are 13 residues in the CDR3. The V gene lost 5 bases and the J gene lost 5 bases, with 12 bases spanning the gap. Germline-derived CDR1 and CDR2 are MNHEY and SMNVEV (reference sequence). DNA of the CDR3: TGTGCCAGCAGTGCCAGGGGTAGGACTGAAGCTTTCTTT. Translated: CASSARGRTEAFF.

The CDR3 here is CASSSDYEQYF. In DNA, the CDR3 is TGTGCCAGCAGCAGTGACTACGAGCAGTACTTC. The rearrangement joins TRBV25-1 to TRBJ2-7; D not resolved. The germline V gene encodes CDR1 MGHDK and CDR2 SYGVNS. This CDR3 region has 11 residues. Trimming took 6 bases from V and 3 from J, leaving 6 bases between them.

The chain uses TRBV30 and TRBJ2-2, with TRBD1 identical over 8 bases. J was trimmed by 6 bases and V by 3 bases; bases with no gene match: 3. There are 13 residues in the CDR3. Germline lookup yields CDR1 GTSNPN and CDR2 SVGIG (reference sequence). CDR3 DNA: TGTGCCTGGAGGGCAGGGGGCCCCGGGGAGCTGTTTTTT. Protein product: CAWRAGGPGELFF.

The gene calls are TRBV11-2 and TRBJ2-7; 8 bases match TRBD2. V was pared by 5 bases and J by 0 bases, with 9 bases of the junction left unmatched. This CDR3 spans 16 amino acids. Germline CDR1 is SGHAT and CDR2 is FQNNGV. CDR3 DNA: TGTGCCAGCAGCCCCTGGGTAGCGGGGAGCTCCTACGAGCAGTACTTC. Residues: CASSPWVAGSSYEQYF.

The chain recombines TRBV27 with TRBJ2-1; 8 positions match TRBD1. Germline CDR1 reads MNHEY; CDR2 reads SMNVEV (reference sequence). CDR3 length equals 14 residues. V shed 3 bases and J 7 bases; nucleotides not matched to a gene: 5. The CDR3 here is CASSFQGAGNEQFF. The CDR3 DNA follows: TGTGCCAGCAGTTTCCAGGGGGCTGGGAATGAGCAGTTCTTC.

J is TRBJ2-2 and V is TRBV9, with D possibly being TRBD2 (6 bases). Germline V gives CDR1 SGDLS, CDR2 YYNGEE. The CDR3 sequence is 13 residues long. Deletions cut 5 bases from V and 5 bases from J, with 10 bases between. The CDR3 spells CASRSGVTGELFF. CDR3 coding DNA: TGTGCCAGCAGGTCGGGGGTAACCGGGGAGCTGTTTTTT.

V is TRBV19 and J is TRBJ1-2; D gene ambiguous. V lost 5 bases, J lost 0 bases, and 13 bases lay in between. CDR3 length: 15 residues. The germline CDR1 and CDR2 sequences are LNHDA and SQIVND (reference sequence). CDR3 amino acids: CASSPGRRTNYGYTF. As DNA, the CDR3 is TGTGCCAGTAGTCCGGGTAGGAGGACTAACTATGGCTACACCTTC.

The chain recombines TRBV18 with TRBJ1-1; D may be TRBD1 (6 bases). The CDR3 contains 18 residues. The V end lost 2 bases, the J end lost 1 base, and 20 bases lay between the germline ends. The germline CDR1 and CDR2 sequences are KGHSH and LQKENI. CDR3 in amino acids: CASSPNAQTGSSNTEAFF. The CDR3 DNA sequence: TGTGCCAGCTCACCAAACGCTCAAACAGGGTCTTCGAACACTGAAGCTTTCTTT.

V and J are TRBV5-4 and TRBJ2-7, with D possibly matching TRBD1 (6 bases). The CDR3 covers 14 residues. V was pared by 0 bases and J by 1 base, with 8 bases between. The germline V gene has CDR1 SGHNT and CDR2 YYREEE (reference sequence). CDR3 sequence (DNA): TGTGCCAGCAGCTTGGGGGACACATCCTACGAGCAGTACTTC. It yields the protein CASSLGDTSYEQYF.

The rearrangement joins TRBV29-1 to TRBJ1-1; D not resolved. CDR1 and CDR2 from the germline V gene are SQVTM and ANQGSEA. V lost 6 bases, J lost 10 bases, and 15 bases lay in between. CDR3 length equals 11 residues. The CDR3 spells CSVGRSNGAFF. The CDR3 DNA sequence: TGCAGCGTGGGCCGATCTAACGGAGCTTTCTTT.

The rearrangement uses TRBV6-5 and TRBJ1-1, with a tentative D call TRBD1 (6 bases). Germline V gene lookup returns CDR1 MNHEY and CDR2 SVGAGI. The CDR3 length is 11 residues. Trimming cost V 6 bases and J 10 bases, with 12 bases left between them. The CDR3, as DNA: TGTGCCAGCAGATCACAGGGAGCAGCTTTCTTT. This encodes CASRSQGAAFF.

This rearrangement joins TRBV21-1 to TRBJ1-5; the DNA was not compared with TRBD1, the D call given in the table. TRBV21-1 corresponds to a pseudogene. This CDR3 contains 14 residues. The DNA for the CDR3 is TGTGCCAGCAGCTCTACGACAGGGCTACAGCCCCAGCATTTT. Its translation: CASSSTTGLQPQHF.

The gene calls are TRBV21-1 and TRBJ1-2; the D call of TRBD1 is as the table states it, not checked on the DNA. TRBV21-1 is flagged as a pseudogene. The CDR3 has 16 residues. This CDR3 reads CASTRQGATTDYGYTF. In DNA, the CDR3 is TGTGCCAGCACCCGACAGGGGGCTACCACCGACTATGGCTACACCTTC.

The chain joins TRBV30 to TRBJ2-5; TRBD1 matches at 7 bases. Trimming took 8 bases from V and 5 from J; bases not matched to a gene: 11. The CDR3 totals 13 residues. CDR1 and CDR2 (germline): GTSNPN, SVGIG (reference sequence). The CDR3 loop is CAIETGTRETQYF. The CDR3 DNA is TGTGCCATAGAGACAGGGACAAGGGAGACCCAGTACTTC.

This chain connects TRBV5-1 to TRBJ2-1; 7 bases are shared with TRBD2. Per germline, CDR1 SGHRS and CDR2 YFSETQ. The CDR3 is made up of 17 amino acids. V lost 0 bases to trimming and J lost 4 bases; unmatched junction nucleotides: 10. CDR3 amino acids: CASSLGGSGLYYNEQFF. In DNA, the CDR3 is TGCGCCAGCAGCTTGGGAGGTAGCGGGCTCTATTACAATGAGCAGTTCTTC. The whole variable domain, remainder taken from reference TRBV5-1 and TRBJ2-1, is KAGVTQTPRYLIKTRGQQVTLSCSPISGHRSVSWYQQTPGQGLQFLFEYFSETQRNKGNFPGRFSGRQFSNSRSEMNVSTLELGDSALYLCASSLGGSGLYYNEQFFGPGTRLTVL.

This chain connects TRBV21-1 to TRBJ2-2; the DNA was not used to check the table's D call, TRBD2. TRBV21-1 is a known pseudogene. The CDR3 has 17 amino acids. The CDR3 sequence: CASSLSDGRRPTGELFF. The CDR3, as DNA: TGTGCCAGCAGCCTGTCGGACGGGAGAAGGCCCACCGGGGAGCTGTTTTTT.

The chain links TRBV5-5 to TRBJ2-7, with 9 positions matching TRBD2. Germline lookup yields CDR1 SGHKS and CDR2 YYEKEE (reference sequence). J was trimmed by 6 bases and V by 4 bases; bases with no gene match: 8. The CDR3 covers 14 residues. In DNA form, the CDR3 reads TGTGCCAGCAGCCCGGGACTAGCTCCACGCGAGCAGTACTTC. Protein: CASSPGLAPREQYF.